Sequencing of this TCR beta chain was carried out in a study of T cell repertoires in cytomegalovirus infection. At the level of the study: Public TCR beta signatures were indicative of both CMV infection and a matching HLA type. Study conclusions and caveats: Ex vivo responses were dominated by HLA-C-restricted CMV-specific TCR beta clonotypes. Cumulative frequency of public TCR beta families picked out carriers of CMV plus the relevant HLA.

CDR1 and CDR2 (germline): SGHRS, YFSETQ. V was pared by 7 bases and J by 5 bases, with 7 bases of the junction left unmatched. CDR3 length: 14 amino acids. From the reads, TCRdb called clonotypes with MiXCR, one entry per CDR3 protein. This sample has approximately 750,000 distinct CDR3 sequences; about a third occur once, and the top ten carry roughly 2.9%. With respect to this clonotype: Its specificity is not known.

The V call is TRBV5-1, the J call TRBJ2-7; 12 bases align to TRBD2. Sequenced input: PBMCs. This receptor was identified in a human donor in good health (CMV status not recorded). Some clones in this sample may be carry-over from other donors' samples. CDR3 sequence (DNA): TGCGCCAGCCTAGCGGGAGGGAGCGGCGACGAGCAGTACTTC. Translating gives CASLAGGSGDEQYF.